This is a list of T cell receptor beta chains from one sample in a study of blood T cell repertoires in COVID-19. Some clones are missing from TCRdb's copy, which holds only in-frame ones; the method was immunoSEQ multiplex PCR. The sample has around 700,000 clones; about nine tenths are singletons. The source material was peripheral blood. The source is a woman aged 18-30 years with acute or convalescent COVID-19. CDR3s include the opening cysteine and the closing phenylalanine or tryptophan. Size is omitted from some rows. Given values are once, few, many or a class for expanded clones.

TRBJ1-2,once,TRBV5-1,CASSQKQALDYTF
TRBJ2-2,.,TRBV24-1,CATSVDRGTGELFF
TRBJ2-3,.,TRBV30,CAWTEGTGSTDTQYF
TRBJ1-1,.,TRBV9,CASSGLTGAGDMNTEAFF
TRBJ2-7,.,TRBV5-1,CASSRTSTYEQYF
TRBJ2-1,.,TRBV6-4,CASSKTGTGGDEQFF
TRBJ1-2,.,TRBV20-1,CSDSTYGYTF
TRBJ1-5,.,TRBV1,CTSSLRTVSNQPQHF
TRBJ1-3,.,TRBV4-1,CASSRSLSGNTIYF
TRBJ1-2,.,TRBV4-3,CASSLRDSPNYGYTF
TRBJ2-3,once,TRBV5-8,CASSLGQGGSTDTQYF
TRBJ1-2,.,TRBV4-1,CASSQADIPTSPSQGYTF
TRBJ1-2,once,TRBV29-1,CSVEEQQVVGYTF
TRBJ2-1,.,TRBV6-5,CASSYPRNDRAEQFF
TRBJ2-7,.,TRBV28,CASLGVEGRSYEQYF
TRBJ1-2,.,TRBV30,CAWRRLLGAGGYTF
TRBJ1-1,.,TRBV3-1/TRBV3-2,CASSQARVMNTEAFF
TRBJ1-2,.,TRBV6-5,CASRGQGNGYTF
TRBJ2-3,once,TRBV27,CASSLLGRGRADTQYF
TRBJ1-5,.,TRBV29-1,CSVTTGGGQPQHF
TRBJ1-2,.,TRBV10-3,CAISESGAGGYTF
TRBJ1-2,.,TRBV27,CASYRPSYGYTF